The 18 T cell receptor beta chains below were found in one sample sequenced in a study of T cell changes during pregnancy in multiple sclerosis. Clones were read by immunoSEQ multiplex PCR, and TCRdb kept only the in-frame ones, dropping some. Of approximately 30,000 clones listed, about 90% were seen once; the top ten hold roughly 8.3%. This sample comprised CD8+ T cells from peripheral blood mononuclear cells, obtained in the second trimester of pregnancy. These receptors were taken from a female donor with multiple sclerosis, enrolled in a pregnancy study.

The chain combines TRBV6-5 with TRBJ2-7; 7 nucleotides line up with TRBD2. This CDR3 has 13 amino acids. J was trimmed by 7 bases and V by 0 bases; bases with no gene match: 3. The germline gives CDR1 MNHEY, CDR2 SVGAGI. This CDR3 is CASSYSGREEQYF. Written as DNA, the CDR3 is TGTGCCAGCAGTTACTCGGGGCGGGAGGAGCAGTACTTC.

This clone was seen more than once but under ten times. The V call is TRBV2, the J call TRBJ2-3, with 8 bases lining up with TRBD2. V dropped 7 bases and J dropped 3; count of bases not matched to a gene: 9. The CDR3 consists of 15 residues. Looked up from germline, CDR1 is SNHLY and CDR2 is FYNNEI. In DNA form, the CDR3 reads TGTGCCAGCACCGAGCTAGCGGGTATAACAGATACGCAGTATTTT. Translation gives CASTELAGITDTQYF. The complete variable domain, with remaining parts taken from reference TRBV2 and TRBJ2-3, reads EPEVTQTPSHQVTQMGQEVILRCVPISNHLYFYWYRQILGQKVEFLVSFYNNEISEKSEIFDDQFSVERPDGSNFTLKIRSTKLEDSAMYFCASTELAGITDTQYFGPGTRLTVL.

The V gene is TRBV10-3, the J gene TRBJ2-7, with D tentatively TRBD2 (7 bases). There are 14 residues in the CDR3. Germline-derived CDR1 and CDR2 are ENHRY and SYGVKD. The V end was cut by 7 bases, the J end by 7 bases, with 20 bases between. This chain's CDR3 is CAINGGPTSREQYF. The CDR3 DNA sequence: TGTGCCATCAATGGGGGCCCGACTAGCAGGGAGCAGTACTTC.

This clone was recorded only once. The chain carries TRBV6-5 and TRBJ1-1; D gene unclear. In germline, CDR1 is MNHEY, CDR2 SVGAGI. The CDR3 is 13 residues long. V was pared by 5 bases and J by 7 bases, with 14 bases between. The CDR3 protein is CASSPQPAVEAFF. The CDR3, as DNA: TGTGCCAGCAGTCCCCAGCCGGCGGTTGAAGCTTTCTTT.

V usage is TRBV9 and J usage is TRBJ2-1, with TRBD1 matching 7 bases. CDR3 length: 14 residues. J was trimmed by 4 bases and V by 4 bases; bases with no gene match: 5. Germline V lookup: CDR1 SGDLS, CDR2 YYNGEE. The CDR3 region is CASSTGEPYNEQFF. The CDR3 DNA reads as TGTGCCAGCAGCACAGGGGAACCGTACAATGAGCAGTTCTTC.

The chain employs TRBV15 and TRBJ2-3; TRBD2 aligns across 9 bases. CDR1 is LNHNV, CDR2 YYDKDF, per germline (reference sequence). V dropped 5 bases and J dropped 4; count of bases not matched to a gene: 10. CDR3 length: 16 residues. CDR3 sequence reads: CATSEVAGGPSDTQYF. In DNA form, the CDR3 reads TGTGCCACCAGCGAGGTGGCGGGGGGGCCCTCAGATACGCAGTATTTT.

The chain couples TRBV28 to TRBJ2-7, with a possible D match to TRBD1 (5 bases). Per germline, CDR1 MDHEN and CDR2 SYDVKM. This CDR3 region has 14 residues. The V gene lost 6 bases and the J gene lost 1 base, with 13 bases spanning the gap. CDR3 sequence: CASSPLAGSYEQYF. The DNA of the CDR3 is TGTGCCAGCAGCCCCCTTGCAGGGTCCTACGAGCAGTACTTC. The variable domain in full, completed from reference TRBV28 and TRBJ2-7, reads DVKVTQSSRYLVKRTGEKVFLECVQDMDHENMFWYRQDPGLGLRLIYFSYDVKMKEKGDIPEGYSVSREKKERFSLILESASTNQTSMYLCASSPLAGSYEQYFGPGTRLTVT.

This chain connects TRBV11-3 to TRBJ2-1, with 7 bases identical to TRBD2. Germline V gene lookup returns CDR1 SGHNT and CDR2 YENEEA. The V segment lost 6 bases and the J segment 1 base; nucleotides outside the gene matches: 6. This CDR3 has 15 residues. CDR3 amino acids: CASSYEAGSYNEQFF. CDR3 in DNA: TGTGCCAGCAGTTATGAAGCGGGGTCCTACAATGAGCAGTTCTTC.

The J gene is TRBJ2-3, the V gene TRBV6-5; TRBD1 is a possible D gene (6 bases). The CDR3 spans 12 residues. Trimming took 9 bases from V and 3 from J, leaving 10 bases between them. CDR1 MNHEY and CDR2 SVGAGI come from the germline V gene. This CDR3 reads CASSQGTDTQYF. In DNA form, the CDR3 reads TGTGCCAGTAGCCAGGGGACAGATACGCAGTATTTT.

This rearrangement joins TRBV7-2 to TRBJ2-5; D unresolved. CDR1 and CDR2 from the germline V gene are SGHTA and FQGNSA. Trimming took off 1 base at V and 5 bases at J, with 11 bases between the two ends. The CDR3 length is 14 residues. CDR3 region: CASSLVIAQETQYF. As DNA, the CDR3 is TGTGCCAGCAGCTTAGTCATAGCTCAGGAGACCCAGTACTTC.

The rearrangement links TRBV5-4 to TRBJ1-2; D is ambiguous. Per germline, CDR1 SGHNT and CDR2 YYREEE (reference sequence). V was shortened by 2 bases and J by 2 bases, with 7 bases between the two germline ends. This CDR3 region has 13 residues. CDR3 sequence reads: CASSFKENYGYTF. The CDR3 DNA reads TGTGCCAGCAGCTTTAAGGAGAACTATGGCTACACCTTC.

The gene calls are TRBV5-4 and TRBJ1-1; D may be TRBD1 (6 bases). The germline CDR1 and CDR2 sequences are SGHNT and YYREEE (reference sequence). V dropped 4 bases and J dropped 0 bases, with 16 bases sitting between them. The length of the CDR3 is 16 residues. In DNA form, the CDR3 reads TGTGCCAGCAGCCCAAGGACAGAGCCCCTGAACACTGAAGCTTTCTTT. Translating gives CASSPRTEPLNTEAFF.

In DNA form, the CDR3 reads TGTGCCAGCAGCAGGGACAGGGGGCTTCTAGGCTACACCTTC. It yields the protein CASSRDRGLLGYTF. The rearrangement uses TRBV7-9 and TRBJ1-2; 12 nucleotides line up with TRBD1. The V gene's germline CDR1 is SEHNR and CDR2 FQNEAQ (reference sequence). The CDR3 is 14 residues long. The V segment lost 5 bases and the J segment 8 bases; nucleotides outside the gene matches: 6.

This chain uses TRBV13 with TRBJ1-2, with D perhaps matching TRBD1 (6 bases). Per germline, CDR1 PRHDT and CDR2 FYEKMQ (reference sequence). The CDR3 spans 15 residues. V was trimmed by 0 bases and J by 7 bases, leaving 15 bases between them. The CDR3 sequence is CASSLGDSHRGGYTF. The CDR3 coding sequence is TGTGCCAGCAGCTTAGGGGACAGCCACCGGGGTGGCTACACCTTC. Full variable domain (outside the CDR3, taken from reference TRBV13 and TRBJ1-2): AAGVIQSPRHLIKEKRETATLKCYPIPRHDTVYWYQQGPGQDPQFLISFYEKMQSDKGSIPDRFSAQQFSDYHSELNMSSLELGDSALYFCASSLGDSHRGGYTFGSGTRLTVV.

This chain links TRBV4-2 with TRBJ2-2, with 9 nucleotides matching TRBD2. Per germline, CDR1 LGHNA and CDR2 YNFKEQ. Trimming at V came to 3 bases and at J to 0 bases, leaving 8 bases not matched to a gene. This CDR3 has 18 residues. The CDR3 region has the DNA TGTGCCAGCAGCCATGAAGAACTAGCGGGCTCGAACACCGGGGAGCTGTTTTTT. Its protein product is CASSHEELAGSNTGELFF.

This clone appeared a single time. DNA of the CDR3: TGTGCCAGCAGCCAATACGAGGAGTATGGCTACACCTTC. Its protein product is CASSQYEEYGYTF. This chain joins TRBV5-7 and TRBJ1-2; D not certain. TRBV5-7 is treated as an ORF (open reading frame) with a function not yet certain. The CDR3 runs 13 residues. Trimming shortened V by 4 bases and J by 5 bases, and 12 bases separated the two germline ends.

The V call is TRBV5-1, the J call TRBJ1-1; D ambiguous. Between the trimmed V and J ends, which lost 0 bases and 5 bases, there was a span of 8 bases. There are 13 residues in the CDR3. Germline values: CDR1 SGHRS, CDR2 YFSETQ. DNA for the CDR3: TGCGCCAGCAGCTTGGGCCCACGGACTGAAGCTTTCTTT. It codes for CASSLGPRTEAFF. Together with reference TRBV5-1 and TRBJ1-1, the CDR3 gives the full variable domain: KAGVTQTPRYLIKTRGQQVTLSCSPISGHRSVSWYQQTPGQGLQFLFEYFSETQRNKGNFPGRFSGRQFSNSRSEMNVSTLELGDSALYLCASSLGPRTEAFFGQGTRLTVV.

This clone occurred once. The V call is TRBV7-9, the J call TRBJ2-3; TRBD2 agrees at 7 bases. In germline, CDR1 is SEHNR, CDR2 FQNEAQ (reference sequence). Trimming at V came to 3 bases and at J to 2 bases, leaving 11 bases not matched to a gene. The CDR3 sequence is 17 residues long. CDR3 region: CASSLGGEGPPTDTQYF. CDR3 coding DNA: TGTGCCAGCAGCTTGGGTGGGGAGGGACCTCCCACAGATACGCAGTATTTT. Full variable domain (outside the CDR3, taken from reference TRBV7-9 and TRBJ2-3): DTGVSQNPRHKITKRGQNVTFRCDPISEHNRLYWYRQTLGQGPEFLTYFQNEAQLEKSRLLSDRFSAERPKGSFSTLEIQRTEQGDSAMYLCASSLGGEGPPTDTQYFGPGTRLTVL.